This T cell receptor beta chain was identified during a study of shared clonotypes between healthy human individuals. Study context: A donor's plate count was three for CD4 naive and three for CD4 memory; CD8 naive had two and CD8 memory one.

Profiled with immunoSEQ multiplex PCR; TCRdb holds only in-frame clones, not every one. The table lists about 2.1 million clones, about 92% of them singletons. Germline CDR1 MNHEY, CDR2 SMNVEV (reference sequence). The length of the CDR3 is 15 residues. The V end lost 2 bases, the J end lost 3 bases, and 11 bases lay between the germline ends. Concerning this clone itself: Antigen unknown.

Terminally differentiated effector memory CD45RA+ cells were left out of the naive CD8 fraction, which was CD45RO-negative and positively selected for CCR7. The study's findings and limits: Limited genetic and exposure-history diversity came from having few donors. Shared across several donors were roughly 5% of the naive CD4 clonotypes. Collection of samples was limited to blood; tissue repertoires likely differ.

This sequence joins TRBV27 and TRBJ2-1; no firm D call. Sequenced: naive CD8+ T cells from PBMCs. The sequence was collected from a man younger than 30 in good health. Some clones in this sample may be carry-over from other donors' samples. CDR3 DNA: TGTGCCAGCAGTTTAGAACTAAGCCACTACAATGAGCAGTTCTTC. This translates into CASSLELSHYNEQFF.